This T cell receptor beta chain was profiled in a study of T cell responses to AZD1222 COVID-19 vaccine. Libraries were prepared by immunoSEQ multiplex PCR; TCRdb keeps only in-frame clonotypes and omits some of them. The profile shows 60,000 to 85,000 clones, approximately 90% of them singletons. Between the trimmed V and J ends, which lost 0 bases and 0 bases, there was a span of 5 bases. There are 14 residues in the CDR3. Per the germline V gene, CDR1 is LGHDT and CDR2 is YNNKEL (reference sequence). The TCR originated in an adult who received the MenACWY meningococcal vaccine as a control. This chain uses TRBV3-1 (or the pseudogene TRBV3-2) with TRBJ2-5, with no clear D. The specimen comprised peripheral blood, sampled 28 days after the second dose of the MenACWY control vaccine. The CDR3, as DNA: TGTGCCAGCAGCCAAGACAAAAACCAAGAGACCCAGTACTTC. Translating gives CASSQDKNQETQYF.